The clone carrying this T cell receptor beta chain was observed a few times. What it binds is not known. The study reverse transcribed the entire isolated RNA, so it sequenced expressed TCRB transcripts. The repertoire was sequenced with immunoSEQ multiplex PCR; TCRdb's copy has only in-frame clones and lacks some. The table lists 500,000 to 650,000 clones, around 11% of them singletons. The germline V and J ends were trimmed by 1 base and 2 bases, with 10 bases remaining between them. The CDR3 consists of 14 residues. Germline V gene lookup returns CDR1 SGHNT and CDR2 YYREEE (reference sequence). The data were obtained in a study of beta chain features in type 1 diabetes. Findings and limits, study-wide: When VDJ junctions were examined, type 1 diabetes patients showed fewer insertions and more deletions. In every one of the four CD4+ subsets, TCRB CDR3s were moderately but significantly shorter in Type 1 diabetes patients.

The source of this sequence is a man in his thirties or forties with type 1 diabetes. Sequencing was done on a sample of naive CD4+ T cells from blood. This chain uses TRBV5-4 with TRBJ2-7; no reliable D call. The DNA of the CDR3 is TGTGCCAGCAGCTTGAAGCCAAGGACCTACGAGCAGTACTTC. It yields the protein CASSLKPRTYEQYF.